The 22 T cell receptor beta chains in this list originate from one sample, sequenced in a study of neurological immune-mediated disorders. TCRdb recomputed calls from the 5' RACE reads with MiXCR, one row per CDR3 protein. This sample carries tens of thousands of distinct CDR3 sequences, around 5.5% of them seen once, and the ten largest clones take 7.4%. The sample taken for sequencing was PBMCs. The receptors were gathered from a man aged 18 to 29 with multiple sclerosis.

This clonotype showed up many times. Here the CDR3 DNA reads TGTGCCAGCAGGGTGCGGGGGGCCGAGACCCAGTACTTC. Protein sequence: CASRVRGAETQYF. This sequence joins TRBV5-6 and TRBJ2-5; 8 positions agree with TRBD2. This CDR3 spans 13 amino acids. Trimming took 5 bases from V and 5 from J; bases not matched to a gene: 5. From germline, CDR1 is SGHDT and CDR2 YYEEEE.

The V call is TRBV5-1, the J call TRBJ1-4, with TRBD1 as a possible D gene (5 bases). Trimming took 3 bases from V and 6 from J, leaving 9 bases between them. Germline CDR1 and CDR2: SGHRS and YFSETQ. CDR3 length: 13 residues. CDR3 amino acids: CASSSRTYEKLFF. CDR3 DNA: TGCGCCAGCAGCTCACGGACATATGAAAAACTGTTTTTT. The full variable domain, completed using reference TRBV5-1 and TRBJ1-4, is KAGVTQTPRYLIKTRGQQVTLSCSPISGHRSVSWYQQTPGQGLQFLFEYFSETQRNKGNFPGRFSGRQFSNSRSEMNVSTLELGDSALYLCASSSRTYEKLFFGSGTQLSVL.

This clonotype was seen more than once but under ten times. One end of the junction is discordant with germline, which a read error may explain. The chain joins TRBV9 to TRBJ1-5; D is possibly TRBD1 (6 bases). There are 13 residues in the CDR3. Germline CDR1 and CDR2: SGDLS and YYNGEE. Written as DNA, the CDR3 is TGTGCCAGCAGCGAGGGGGTGTCGCAGCCCCAGAATTTT. Its protein is CASSEGVSQPQNF.

The V and J genes are TRBV20-1 and TRBJ1-1, with D hard to call. Germline V gene data show CDR1 as DFQATT and CDR2 as SNEGSKA (reference sequence). V dropped 3 bases and J dropped 2 bases, with 10 bases sitting between them. The CDR3 loop spans 13 amino acids. The CDR3 DNA reads as TGCAGTGCTAGGTGGCTTCTTAACACTGAAGCTTTCTTT. It translates to CSARWLLNTEAFF.

This clonotype was recorded many times. The rearrangement joins TRBV20-1 to TRBJ2-2; TRBD2 agrees at 7 bases. V dropped 3 bases and J dropped 8; count of bases not matched to a gene: 0. This CDR3 has 11 residues. Germline V gene sequence: CDR1 DFQATT, CDR2 SNEGSKA (reference sequence). The CDR3 spells CSASGRGELFF. The CDR3 nucleotides read TGCAGTGCTAGCGGGAGGGGGGAGCTGTTTTTT.

Notes on this clonotype: A much bigger clone sits one base away, suggesting this may be a read error. The chain links TRBV7-2 to TRBJ1-1, with D unresolved. The CDR3 covers 14 residues. CDR1 is SGHTA, CDR2 FQGNSA, per germline. V was pared by 2 bases and J by 1 base, with 8 bases between. CDR3 sequence: CASSLRKGNTEAFF. For the CDR3, the DNA is TGTGCCAGCAGCTTACGGAAGGGGAACACTGAAGCTTTCTTT. The full variable domain, in which reference TRBV7-2 and TRBJ1-1 provide the parts outside the CDR3, is GAGVSQSPSNKVTEKGKDVELRCDPISGHTALYWYRQSLGQGLEFLIYFQGNSAPDKSGLPSDRFSAERTGGSVSTLTIQRTQQEDSAVYLCASSLRKGNTEAFFGQGTRLTVV.

This clonotype was detected many times. The CDR3 DNA reads as TGTGCCAGCAGGCGTACTAGCGGGTCTGAGCAGTTCTTC. Amino acids: CASRRTSGSEQFF. The chain has TRBV7-9 and TRBJ2-1; 9 nucleotides match TRBD2. Per germline, CDR1 SEHNR and CDR2 FQNEAQ (reference sequence). V shed 6 bases and J 9 bases; nucleotides not matched to a gene: 6. CDR3 length: 13 amino acids.

This clonotype has at least ten counts. This chain uses TRBV24-1 with TRBJ2-3, with 14 positions matching TRBD2. The CDR3 has 15 residues. Germline V gives CDR1 KGHDR, CDR2 SFDVKD. V shed 5 bases and J 4 bases; nucleotides not matched to a gene: 1. The CDR3 sequence is CATSGGLAGADTQYF. The CDR3 DNA reads TGTGCCACCAGTGGGGGACTAGCGGGGGCAGATACGCAGTATTTT.

This clonotype was recorded at least ten times. The chain recombines TRBV5-1 with TRBJ2-4, with 8 positions matching TRBD2. CDR1 and CDR2 from the germline V gene are SGHRS and YFSETQ. The length of the CDR3 is 18 residues. The V gene end was trimmed by 4 bases and the J gene end by 1 base; junction bases not matched to a gene: 13. CDR3 sequence reads: CASSRLVAGTGAKNIQYF. As DNA, the CDR3 is TGCGCCAGCAGCCGGTTGGTAGCGGGGACTGGCGCCAAAAACATTCAGTACTTC.

This clonotype has at least ten counts. V is TRBV20-1 and J is TRBJ1-1, with TRBD1 matching over 8 bases. Germline CDR1 is DFQATT and CDR2 is SNEGSKA (reference sequence). The junction had 8 bases not matched to a gene; V was cut back by 3 bases and J by 5 bases. The CDR3 covers 14 residues. CDR3 bases: TGCAGTGCTAGCCCCGACAGGGGAGGGACTGAAGCTTTCTTT. It yields the protein CSASPDRGGTEAFF.

This clonotype was found a few times. This sequence may be a read error, since a much larger clone differs from it by one base. DNA for the CDR3: TGTGCCAGCAGCGGAGGAGGGGGAATCTTGTACGAGCAGTACTTC. Protein: CASSGGGGILYEQYF. V is TRBV9 and J is TRBJ2-7; the D call may be TRBD1 or TRBD2 (6 bases each). From germline, CDR1 is SGDLS and CDR2 YYNGEE. V lost 3 bases to trimming and J lost 4 bases, with 17 bases between them. This CDR3 has 15 residues.

The table lists this clonotype with many counts. The chain carries TRBV6-1 and TRBJ2-5, with 11 bases fitting TRBD1. V was clipped by 6 bases and J by 5 bases; unmatched bases: 5. The CDR3 loop spans 14 amino acids. CDR1 and CDR2 from the germline V gene are MNHNS and SASEGT. The CDR3 nucleotides are TGTGCCAGCAGAAGGACAGGGGGCCTGGAGACCCAGTACTTC. Translation gives CASRRTGGLETQYF.

The rearrangement links TRBV5-1 to TRBJ2-3; maybe TRBD2 (5 bases). The CDR3 extends over 14 amino acids. V gave up 0 bases and J gave up 4 bases, with 9 bases separating them. Germline V gene lookup returns CDR1 SGHRS and CDR2 YFSETQ. In nucleotides, the CDR3 is TGCGCCAGCAGCTTGGGCGGGTCATCAGATACGCAGTATTTT. Its protein is CASSLGGSSDTQYF. Combining the CDR3 with reference TRBV5-1 and TRBJ2-3 gives the whole variable domain KAGVTQTPRYLIKTRGQQVTLSCSPISGHRSVSWYQQTPGQGLQFLFEYFSETQRNKGNFPGRFSGRQFSNSRSEMNVSTLELGDSALYLCASSLGGSSDTQYFGPGTRLTVL.

This clonotype was seen a single time. Since a much larger clone is just one base distant, this may be a read error. This sequence joins TRBV3-1 and TRBJ2-7; D perhaps matches TRBD2 (5 bases). This CDR3 comprises 13 residues. The ends were cut back, 3 bases at V and 6 bases at J, with 12 bases in the middle. CDR1 and CDR2 (germline): LGHDT, YNNKEL (reference sequence). CDR3 region: CASSHREEGEQYF. CDR3 nucleotides: TGTGCCAGCAGCCACCGGGAAGAGGGCGAGCAGTACTTC.

This clonotype has a count of ten or more. The chain carries TRBV5-1 and TRBJ2-5; D is possibly TRBD2 (6 bases). The germline V and J ends were trimmed by 0 bases and 5 bases, with 17 bases remaining between them. The V gene's germline CDR1 is SGHRS and CDR2 YFSETQ. The CDR3 is 16 residues long. The CDR3, as DNA: TGCGCCAGCAGCTTGGCAGCAGGGAGGCAGTTGGAGACCCAGTACTTC. The encoded protein is CASSLAAGRQLETQYF. Supplemented by reference TRBV5-1 and TRBJ2-5, the full variable domain reads KAGVTQTPRYLIKTRGQQVTLSCSPISGHRSVSWYQQTPGQGLQFLFEYFSETQRNKGNFPGRFSGRQFSNSRSEMNVSTLELGDSALYLCASSLAAGRQLETQYFGPGTRLLVL.

This clonotype showed up many times. J is TRBJ2-1 and V is TRBV6-1; TRBD1 agrees at 9 bases. Germline V lookup: CDR1 MNHNS, CDR2 SASEGT. This CDR3 spans 15 amino acids. V dropped 6 bases and J dropped 4; count of bases not matched to a gene: 7. CDR3 DNA: TGTGCCAGCAGCGCGGGACAGGGATCTTACAATGAGCAGTTCTTC. It specifies CASSAGQGSYNEQFF.

In its sample, this clonotype was seen many times. V and J are TRBV11-2 and TRBJ2-4, with 8 bases matching TRBD1. The CDR3 is made up of 15 amino acids. The germline V gene encodes CDR1 SGHAT and CDR2 FQNNGV. The J segment lost 7 bases and the V segment lost 5 bases, leaving 10 bases of the junction unmatched. CDR3 sequence: CASSRTGTWSNIQYF. The CDR3, as DNA: TGTGCCAGCAGCCGGACAGGGACCTGGTCGAACATTCAGTACTTC. Looking up the rest from reference TRBV11-2 and TRBJ2-4 gives the full variable domain: EAGVAQSPRYKIIEKRQSVAFWCNPISGHATLYWYQQILGQGPKLLIQFQNNGVVDDSQLPKDRFSAERLKGVDSTLKIQPAKLEDSAVYLCASSRTGTWSNIQYFGAGTRLSVL.

This clonotype came up many times. The rearrangement joins TRBV28 to TRBJ2-2, with 7 bases identical to TRBD1. The length of the CDR3 is 13 residues. The V gene end was trimmed by 10 bases and the J gene end by 5 bases; junction bases not matched to a gene: 7. The germline V gene has CDR1 MDHEN and CDR2 SYDVKM. The CDR3: CANRQGLTGELFF. CDR3 nucleotide sequence: TGTGCCAACAGACAGGGATTGACCGGGGAGCTGTTTTTT.

This clonotype was counted many times. V is TRBV20-1 and J is TRBJ1-5; D not resolved. Between the trimmed V and J ends, which lost 5 bases and 5 bases, there was a span of 16 bases. The CDR3 runs 14 residues. Per germline, CDR1 DFQATT and CDR2 SNEGSKA (reference sequence). The CDR3 here is CSAGGPEDHQPQHF. DNA of the CDR3: TGCAGTGCTGGAGGTCCAGAAGACCATCAGCCCCAGCATTTT.

This clonotype was observed at least ten times. This chain uses TRBV28 with TRBJ1-2; TRBD1 matches 7 bases. J lost 5 bases, V lost 3 bases, and 6 bases had no gene match. Germline CDR1 MDHEN, CDR2 SYDVKM. This CDR3 is built from 14 residues. CDR3: CASSLTGIGYGYTF. For the CDR3, the DNA is TGTGCCAGCAGTTTGACAGGGATAGGGTATGGCTACACCTTC.

This clonotype was counted many times. The chain employs TRBV29-1 and TRBJ1-4, with unresolved D. This CDR3 has 11 amino acids. Germline assignment: CDR1 SQVTM and CDR2 ANQGSEA. V lost 7 bases to trimming and J lost 4 bases, with 7 bases between them. Here the CDR3 DNA reads TGCAGCGCAGGACTTAATGAAAAACTGTTTTTT. As protein: CSAGLNEKLFF.

This clonotype occurred many times. The chain uses TRBV3-1 and TRBJ2-4; TRBD1 might be the D (6 bases). V was trimmed by 3 bases and J by 6 bases, leaving 12 bases between them. The CDR3 covers 14 residues. Germline V lookup: CDR1 LGHDT, CDR2 YNNKEL (reference sequence). This chain's CDR3 is CASSQGAFGNIQYF. DNA for the CDR3: TGTGCCAGCAGCCAGGGGGCGTTTGGAAACATTCAGTACTTC.